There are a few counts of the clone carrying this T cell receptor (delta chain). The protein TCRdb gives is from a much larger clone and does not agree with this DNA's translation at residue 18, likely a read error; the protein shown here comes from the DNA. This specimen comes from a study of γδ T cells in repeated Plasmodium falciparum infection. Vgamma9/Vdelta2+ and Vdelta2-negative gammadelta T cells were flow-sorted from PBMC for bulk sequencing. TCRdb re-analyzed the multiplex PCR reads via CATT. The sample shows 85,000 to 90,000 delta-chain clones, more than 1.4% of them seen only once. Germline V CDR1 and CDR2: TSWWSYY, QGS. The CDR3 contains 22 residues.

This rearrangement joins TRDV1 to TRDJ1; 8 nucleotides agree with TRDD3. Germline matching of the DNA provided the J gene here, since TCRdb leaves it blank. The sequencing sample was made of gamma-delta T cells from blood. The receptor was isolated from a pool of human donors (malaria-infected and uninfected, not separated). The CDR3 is CALGELRLTFWGKTSYTNKLIF. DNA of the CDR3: TGTGCTCTTGGGGAACTAAGACTGACCTTCTGGGGGAAAACTAGCTACACCAATAAACTCATCTTT.